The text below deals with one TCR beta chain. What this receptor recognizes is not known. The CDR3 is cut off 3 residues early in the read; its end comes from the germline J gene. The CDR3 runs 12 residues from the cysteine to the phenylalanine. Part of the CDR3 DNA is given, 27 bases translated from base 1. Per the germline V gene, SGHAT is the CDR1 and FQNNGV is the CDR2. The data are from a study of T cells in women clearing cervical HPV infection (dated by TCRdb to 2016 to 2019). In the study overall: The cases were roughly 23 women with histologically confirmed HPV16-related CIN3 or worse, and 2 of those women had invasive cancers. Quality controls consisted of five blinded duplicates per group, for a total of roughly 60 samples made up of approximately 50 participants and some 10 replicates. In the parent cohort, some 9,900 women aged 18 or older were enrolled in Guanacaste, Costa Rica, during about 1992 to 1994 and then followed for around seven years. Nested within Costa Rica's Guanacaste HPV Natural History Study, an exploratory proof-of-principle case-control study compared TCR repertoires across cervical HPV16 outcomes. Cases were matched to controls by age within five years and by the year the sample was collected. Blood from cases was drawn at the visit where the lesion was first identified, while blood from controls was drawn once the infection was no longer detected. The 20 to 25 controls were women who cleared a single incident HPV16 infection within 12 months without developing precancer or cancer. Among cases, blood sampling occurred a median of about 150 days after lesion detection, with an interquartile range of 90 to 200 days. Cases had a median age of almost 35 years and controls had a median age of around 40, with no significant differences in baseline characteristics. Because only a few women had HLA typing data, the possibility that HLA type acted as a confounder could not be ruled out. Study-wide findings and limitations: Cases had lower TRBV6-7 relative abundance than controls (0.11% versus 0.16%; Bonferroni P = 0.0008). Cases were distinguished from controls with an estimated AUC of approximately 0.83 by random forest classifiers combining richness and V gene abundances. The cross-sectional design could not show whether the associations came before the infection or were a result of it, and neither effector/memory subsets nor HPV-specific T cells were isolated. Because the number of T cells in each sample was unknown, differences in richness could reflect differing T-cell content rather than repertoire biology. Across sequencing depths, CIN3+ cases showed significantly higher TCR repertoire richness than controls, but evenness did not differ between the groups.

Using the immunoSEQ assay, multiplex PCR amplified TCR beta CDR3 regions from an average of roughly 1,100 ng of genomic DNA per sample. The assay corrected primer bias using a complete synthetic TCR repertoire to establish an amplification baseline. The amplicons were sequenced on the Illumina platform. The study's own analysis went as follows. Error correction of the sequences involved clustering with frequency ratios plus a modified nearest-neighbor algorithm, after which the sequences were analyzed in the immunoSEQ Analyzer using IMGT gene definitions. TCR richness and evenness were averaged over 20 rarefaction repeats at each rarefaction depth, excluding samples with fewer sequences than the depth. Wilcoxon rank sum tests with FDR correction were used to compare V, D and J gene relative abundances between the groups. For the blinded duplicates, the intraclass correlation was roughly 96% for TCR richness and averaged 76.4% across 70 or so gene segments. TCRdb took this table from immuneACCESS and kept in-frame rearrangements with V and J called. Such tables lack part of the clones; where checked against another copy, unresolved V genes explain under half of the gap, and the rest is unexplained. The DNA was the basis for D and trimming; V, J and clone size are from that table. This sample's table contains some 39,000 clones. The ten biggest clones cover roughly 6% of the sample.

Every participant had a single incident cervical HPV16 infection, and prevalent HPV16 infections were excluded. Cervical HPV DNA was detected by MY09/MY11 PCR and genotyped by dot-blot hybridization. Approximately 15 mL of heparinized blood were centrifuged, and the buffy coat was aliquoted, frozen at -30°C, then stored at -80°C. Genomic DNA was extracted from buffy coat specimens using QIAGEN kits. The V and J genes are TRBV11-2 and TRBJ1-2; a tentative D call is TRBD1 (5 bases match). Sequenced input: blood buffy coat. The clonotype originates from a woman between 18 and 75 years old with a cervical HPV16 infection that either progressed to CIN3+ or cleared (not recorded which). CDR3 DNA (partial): TGTGCCAGCAGCTACGACGGGGGGGGC. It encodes CASSYDGGG. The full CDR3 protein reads CASSYDGGGYTF.